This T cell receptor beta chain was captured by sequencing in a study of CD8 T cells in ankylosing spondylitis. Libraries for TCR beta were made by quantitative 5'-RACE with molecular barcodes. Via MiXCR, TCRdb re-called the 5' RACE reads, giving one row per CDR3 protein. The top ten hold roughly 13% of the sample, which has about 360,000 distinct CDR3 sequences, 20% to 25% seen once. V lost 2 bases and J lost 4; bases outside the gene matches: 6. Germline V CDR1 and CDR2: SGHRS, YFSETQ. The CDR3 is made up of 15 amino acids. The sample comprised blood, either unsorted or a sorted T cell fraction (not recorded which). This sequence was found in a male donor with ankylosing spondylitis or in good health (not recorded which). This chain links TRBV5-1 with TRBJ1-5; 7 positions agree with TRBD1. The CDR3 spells CASSLTGTVNQPQHF. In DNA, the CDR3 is TGCGCCAGCAGCTTAACCGGGACAGTAAATCAGCCCCAGCATTTT.